This TCR beta chain was captured in a study of T cells after yellow fever vaccination. The sample holds many counts of this clonotype. Germline V CDR1 and CDR2: SGHRS, YFSETQ. The trim removed 4 bases at V and 6 bases at J, leaving 8 bases unmatched. CDR3 length: 15 residues. As TCR cDNA was made by 5'RACE template switching, a universal primer site and UMIs were added. TCRdb fed the 5' RACE reads into MiXCR, producing one record per CDR3 protein. Of 50,000 or so distinct CDR3 sequences listed, approximately 6.9% are singletons. The sequence derives from a man younger than 35 who received the YFV17D yellow fever vaccine. Sequences were derived from CD8+ T cells sorted from PBMCs, sampled on the day of the first yellow fever vaccination. This rearrangement joins TRBV5-1 to TRBJ2-3, with 10 bases that match TRBD1. The CDR3 is CASSLRQGATDTQYF. DNA of the CDR3: TGCGCCAGCAGCCTACGACAGGGGGCTACGGATACGCAGTATTTT. The whole variable domain, remainder taken from reference TRBV5-1 and TRBJ2-3, is KAGVTQTPRYLIKTRGQQVTLSCSPISGHRSVSWYQQTPGQGLQFLFEYFSETQRNKGNFPGRFSGRQFSNSRSEMNVSTLELGDSALYLCASSLRQGATDTQYFGPGTRLTVL.